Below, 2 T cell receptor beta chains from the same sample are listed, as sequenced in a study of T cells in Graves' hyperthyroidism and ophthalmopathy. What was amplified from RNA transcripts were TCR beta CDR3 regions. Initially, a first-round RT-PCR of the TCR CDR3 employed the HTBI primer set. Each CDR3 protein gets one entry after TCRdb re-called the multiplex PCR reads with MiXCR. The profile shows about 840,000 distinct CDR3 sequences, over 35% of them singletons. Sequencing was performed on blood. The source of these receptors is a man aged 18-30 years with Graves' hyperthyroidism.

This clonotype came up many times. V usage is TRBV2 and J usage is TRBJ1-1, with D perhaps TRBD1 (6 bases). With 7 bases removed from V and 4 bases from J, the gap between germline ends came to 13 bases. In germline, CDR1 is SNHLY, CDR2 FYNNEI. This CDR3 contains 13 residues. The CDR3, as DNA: TGTGCCAGCACCGACCGAGGGGGCACTGAAGCTTTCTTT. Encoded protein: CASTDRGGTEAFF.

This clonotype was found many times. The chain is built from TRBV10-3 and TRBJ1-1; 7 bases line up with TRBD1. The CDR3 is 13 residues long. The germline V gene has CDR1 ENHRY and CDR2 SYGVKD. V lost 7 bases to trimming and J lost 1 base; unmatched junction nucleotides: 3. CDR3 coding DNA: TGTGCCATCAATGCAGGGGGGAACACTGAAGCTTTCTTT. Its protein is CAINAGGNTEAFF.